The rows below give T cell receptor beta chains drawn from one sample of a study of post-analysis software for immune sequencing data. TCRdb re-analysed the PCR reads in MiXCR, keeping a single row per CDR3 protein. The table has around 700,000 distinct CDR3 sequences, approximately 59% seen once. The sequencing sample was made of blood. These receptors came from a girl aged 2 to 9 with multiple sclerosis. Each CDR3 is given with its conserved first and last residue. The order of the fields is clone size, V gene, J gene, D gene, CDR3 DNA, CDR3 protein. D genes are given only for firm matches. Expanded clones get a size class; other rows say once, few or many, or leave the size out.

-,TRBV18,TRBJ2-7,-,TGTGCCAGCTCACCGGCGGGACACCGTTACGAGCAGTACTTC,CASSPAGHRYEQYF
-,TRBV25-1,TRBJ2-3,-,TGTGCCAGCAGTGAGGCTAGTGCGCAGTATTTT,CASSEASAQYF
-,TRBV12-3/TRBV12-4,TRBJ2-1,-,TGTGTCGGAGGGGCGACCCTGTCCTACAATGAGCAGTTCTTC,CVGGATLSYNEQFF
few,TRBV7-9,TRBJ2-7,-,TGTGCCAGCAGCCACCGAGGGGGGCTCCCTTCCTACGAGCAGTACTTC,CASSHRGGLPSYEQYF
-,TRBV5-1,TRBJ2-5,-,TGCGCCAGCAGCTTGCCCAGGGACGGTAGTCAAGAGACCCAGTACTTC,CASSLPRDGSQETQYF
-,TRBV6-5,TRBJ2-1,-,TGTGCCAGCAGTTACTCTTGGGGAGCCTACAGAACGAATAATGAGCAGTTCTTC,CASSYSWGAYRTNNEQFF
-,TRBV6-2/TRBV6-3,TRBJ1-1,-,TGTGCCAGCAGTCGGTGGAAGGGGGACTTGAACACTGAAGCTTTCTTT,CASSRWKGDLNTEAFF
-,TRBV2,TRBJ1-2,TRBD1,TGTGCCAGCAGTGAATGGGGAAAACAGGGGGAAAGGGATGGCTACACCTTC,CASSEWGKQGERDGYTF
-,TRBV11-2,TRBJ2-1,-,TGTGCCAGCAGCTTAGTGGGGGGCAGGTGGGCCAATGAGCAGGTCTTC,CASSLVGGRWANEQVF
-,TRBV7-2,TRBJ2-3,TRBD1,TGTGCCAGCAGCTCACGGGACAGGCCCAGCACTGATACGCAGTATTTT,CASSSRDRPSTDTQYF
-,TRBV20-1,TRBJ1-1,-,TGCAGTGCTAGAGTCGGGCAAAGGGGCCCGGAGGAGATTAACACTGAAGCTTTCTTT,CSARVGQRGPEEINTEAFF
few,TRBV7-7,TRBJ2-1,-,TGTGCCAGCAGCTTAGGGGGTCGGGGGCCCTCCTACAATGAGCAGTTCTTC,CASSLGGRGPSYNEQFF
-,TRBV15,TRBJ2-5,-,TGTGCCACCAGCAAAATCGGGGCAGGAACAGCGGAGACCCAGTACTTC,CATSKIGAGTAETQYF
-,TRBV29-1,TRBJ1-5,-,TGCAGCGTTGAAGATCAGGTAACACGGGGTGCCCAGCATTTT,CSVEDQVTRGAQHF
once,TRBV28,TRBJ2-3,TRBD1,TGTGCCAGCAGTTCCCCGTGGACAGGGGAAACAGATACGCAGTATTTT,CASSSPWTGETDTQYF
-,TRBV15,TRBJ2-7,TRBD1,TGTGCCACCAGCAGAGATCAGGGGGCGCGAGAGCAGTACTTC,CATSRDQGAREQYF
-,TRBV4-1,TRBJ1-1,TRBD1,TGCGCCAGCAGCCAAGACCCCATACTGACAGGGCTGAACACTGAGGCTTTCTTT,CASSQDPILTGLNTEAFF
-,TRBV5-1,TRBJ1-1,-,TGCGCCAGCAGCATTGAGGGCGGGAACACTGAAGCTTTCTTT,CASSIEGGNTEAFF
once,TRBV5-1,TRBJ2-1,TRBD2,TGCGCCAGCAGCCCGGGACTAGCGGGGGGGATAGATGAGCAGTTCTTC,CASSPGLAGGIDEQFF
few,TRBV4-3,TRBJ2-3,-,TGCGCCAGCAGCCAAGTTTTTAGCGGCTCCACAGATACGCAGTATTTT,CASSQVFSGSTDTQYF
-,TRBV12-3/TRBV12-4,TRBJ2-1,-,TGTGCCAGCACCCCTAAAACGGGAGTGGATGAGCAGTTCTTC,CASTPKTGVDEQFF
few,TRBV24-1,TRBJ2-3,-,TGTGCCACCTCTTACTCGATTAGCACAGATACGCAGTATTTT,CATSYSISTDTQYF
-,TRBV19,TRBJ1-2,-,TGTGCCAGTAGTCCCGCCCCCCGGAGATGGGGCTACACCTTC,CASSPAPRRWGYTF
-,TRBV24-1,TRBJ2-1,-,TGTGCCACCAGTGATGTGTTTGAGCAGTTCTTC,CATSDVFEQFF
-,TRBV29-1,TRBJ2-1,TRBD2,TGCAGCGTTGAAAGGGAAGGCGGGAGAGTCAATGAGCAGTTCTTC,CSVEREGGRVNEQFF
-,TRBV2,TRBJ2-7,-,TGTGCCAGCAGTGTAATGGGACGGAGCACCCTTATTACCTACGAGCAGTACTTC,CASSVMGRSTLITYEQYF
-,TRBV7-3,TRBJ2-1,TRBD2,TGTGCCAGCAGCCAAGAAGTAGCGGGAGCCTACAATGAGCAGTTCTTC,CASSQEVAGAYNEQFF
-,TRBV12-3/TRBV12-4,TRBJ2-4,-,TGTGCCAGCAGTGCCCCGGGGCAGGCGAAAAACATTCAGTACTTC,CASSAPGQAKNIQYF
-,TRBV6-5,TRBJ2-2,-,TGTGCCAGCAGGCGGGTTACGAACACCGGGGAGCTGTTTTTT,CASRRVTNTGELFF
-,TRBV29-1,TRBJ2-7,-,TGCAGCGTTATGGACGGTTACGAGCAGTACTTC,CSVMDGYEQYF
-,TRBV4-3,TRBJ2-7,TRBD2,TGCGCCAGCAGCCAAGAGAGATCGGGGGGCGAGCAGTACTTC,CASSQERSGGEQYF
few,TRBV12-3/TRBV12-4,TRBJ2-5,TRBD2,TGTGCCAGCAGCCGTAGCGGGGGGCAAGAGACCCAGTACTTC,CASSRSGGQETQYF
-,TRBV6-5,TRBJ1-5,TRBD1,TGTGCCAGCAGGCCGACGGACAGGGTCAATCAGCCCCAGCATTTT,CASRPTDRVNQPQHF
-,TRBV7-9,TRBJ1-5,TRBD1,TGTGCCACCGGACAGGGGGGTCAGCCCCAGCATTTT,CATGQGGQPQHF
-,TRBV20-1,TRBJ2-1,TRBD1,TGCAGTGCTTCACATACAGGGGGCAGGCCTAGATATGAGCAGTTCTTC,CSASHTGGRPRYEQFF
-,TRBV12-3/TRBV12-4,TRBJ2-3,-,TGTGCCAGCAGTTTAGGCCAGGGAAGAGCAGATACGCAGTATTTT,CASSLGQGRADTQYF
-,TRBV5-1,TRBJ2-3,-,TGCGCCAGCAGCCCAAGGGGGGGGCTTGGCGCAGATACGCAGTATTTT,CASSPRGGLGADTQYF
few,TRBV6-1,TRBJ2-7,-,TGTGCCAGCAGATCTTCTTTCCTCTCCAAGCTTCCCTACGAGCAGTACTTC,CASRSSFLSKLPYEQYF
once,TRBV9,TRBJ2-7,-,TGTGCCAGCAGCGTAGGACCGGACGGTACCTACGAGCAGTACTTC,CASSVGPDGTYEQYF
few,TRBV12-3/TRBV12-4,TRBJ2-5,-,TGTGCCAGCAGTCGGGACCAACAAGAGACCCAGTACTTC,CASSRDQQETQYF
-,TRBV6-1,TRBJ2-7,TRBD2,TGTGCCAGCAATCCGACAGCGGGAGGTCAGTCCTACGAGCAGTACTTC,CASNPTAGGQSYEQYF